These 14 T cell receptor beta chains share one sample of origin, sequenced in a study of cytomegalovirus exposure and HLA in healthy donors (dated by TCRdb to the late 2010s). Library preparation employed the immunoSEQ multiplex PCR assay. TCRdb provides this immuneACCESS table in a form limited to in-frame rearrangements. Some clones are lacking; in checked studies, under half of them reflect an unresolved V gene, and why the rest are absent is not known. The sample includes more than 60,000 clones, with around 89% observed a single time. The ten most abundant clones make up around 1.8% of the sample. The source material was PBMCs. These receptor sequences come from a woman aged 18-30 years in good health and CMV-seronegative.

The chain couples TRBV7-3 to TRBJ2-2; 9 nucleotides align to TRBD2. Germline loops: CDR1 SGHTA, CDR2 FQGTGA. V dropped 7 bases and J dropped 4; count of bases not matched to a gene: 4. The CDR3 has 14 residues. The CDR3 bases are TGTGCCAGCACATCACTAGCGGGCACCGGGGAGCTGTTTTTT. Translation: CASTSLAGTGELFF. The entire variable domain, with the rest obtained from reference TRBV7-3 and TRBJ2-2, is as follows: GAGVSQTPSNKVTEKGKYVELRCDPISGHTALYWYRQSLGQGPEFLIYFQGTGAADDSGLPNDRFFAVRPEGSVSTLKIQRTERGDSAVYLCASTSLAGTGELFFGEGSRLTVL.

This rearrangement joins TRBV7-8 to TRBJ2-7; D possibly corresponds to TRBD1 (5 bases). The CDR3 extends over 16 amino acids. V lost 5 bases and J lost 2, with 19 bases in between. Per germline, CDR1 SGHVS and CDR2 FQNEAQ. As DNA, the CDR3 is TGTGCCAGCAGCCCCATGAGAGGCAGGGCGGCCTACGAGCAGTACTTC. Translation: CASSPMRGRAAYEQYF.

CDR3 protein: CASSLALAAEQYF. The CDR3, as DNA: TGTGCCAGCAGCTTAGCACTAGCAGCCGAGCAGTACTTC. This chain links TRBV11-1 with TRBJ2-7, with TRBD2 as a possible D gene (6 bases). Trimming pared 0 bases from V and 6 bases from J, leaving 9 bases between. Germline V lookup: CDR1 SGHAT, CDR2 FQDESV (reference sequence). The CDR3 totals 13 residues.

This chain links TRBV19 with TRBJ2-7; tentatively, D is TRBD1 (6 bases). The CDR3 covers 17 residues. In germline, CDR1 is LNHDA, CDR2 SQIVND (reference sequence). Trimming pared 6 bases from V and 3 bases from J, leaving 24 bases between. The CDR3 sequence: CASSQLLGTTTSYEQYF. The CDR3 DNA is TGTGCCAGTAGCCAGCTTCTTGGGACAACAACGAGCTACGAGCAGTACTTC.

The chain recombines TRBV27 with TRBJ1-4; 7 nucleotides align to TRBD1. The V gene's germline CDR1 is MNHEY and CDR2 SMNVEV (reference sequence). CDR3 length: 16 residues. Losses at the gene ends were 8 bases for V and 2 bases for J; bases not matched to a gene: 11. CDR3 coding DNA: TGTGCCAGCGCACGGGAGGGGGCGCGCACTAATGAAAAACTGTTTTTT. Its translation is CASAREGARTNEKLFF. Combining the CDR3 with reference TRBV27 and TRBJ1-4 gives the whole variable domain EAQVTQNPRYLITVTGKKLTVTCSQNMNHEYMSWYRQDPGLGLRQIYYSMNVEVTDKGDVPEGYKVSRKEKRNFPLILESPSPNQTSLYFCASAREGARTNEKLFFGSGTQLSVL.

J is TRBJ1-5 and V is TRBV2; D is unresolved. Per germline, CDR1 SNHLY and CDR2 FYNNEI. The CDR3 extends over 13 amino acids. Trimming left V 4 bases short and J 4 bases short, with 8 bases between. CDR3 bases: TGTGCCAGCAGTGCTGACAAAAATCAGCCCCAGCATTTT. Translation gives CASSADKNQPQHF.

V usage is TRBV9 and J usage is TRBJ1-1; a possible D gene is TRBD1 (6 bases). The germline V gene encodes CDR1 SGDLS and CDR2 YYNGEE. The CDR3 is 14 amino acids. The V gene lost 4 bases and the J gene lost 0 bases, with 10 bases spanning the gap. The CDR3 DNA follows: TGTGCCAGCAGCCCGGACAGTTTGAACACTGAAGCTTTCTTT. Amino acids: CASSPDSLNTEAFF.

The J gene is TRBJ1-2, the V gene TRBV6-5; 9 nucleotides match TRBD1. The germline V gene has CDR1 MNHEY and CDR2 SVGAGI. V dropped 2 bases and J dropped 3; count of bases not matched to a gene: 7. The CDR3 has 16 residues. In nucleotides, the CDR3 is TGTGCCAGCAGTTACAACCGGGACAGGGTGGACTATGGCTACACCTTC. Translated, it gives CASSYNRDRVDYGYTF.

The rearrangement links TRBV19 to TRBJ2-7, with D possibly matching TRBD1 (5 bases). Trimming pared 7 bases from V and 5 bases from J, leaving 12 bases between. From germline, CDR1 is LNHDA and CDR2 SQIVND (reference sequence). CDR3 length equals 12 residues. This CDR3 reads CASKPGSDEQYF. The DNA for the CDR3 is TGTGCCAGTAAACCAGGGTCCGACGAGCAGTACTTC.

This clone was picked up one time. The chain employs TRBV27 and TRBJ1-2; 8 bases align to TRBD1. The J segment lost 7 bases and the V segment lost 5 bases, leaving 18 bases of the junction unmatched. CDR1 is MNHEY, CDR2 SMNVEV, per germline (reference sequence). CDR3 length: 17 amino acids. CDR3 amino acids: CASSLQAETGAHLGYTF. CDR3 in DNA: TGTGCCAGCAGTCTGCAGGCCGAGACAGGGGCCCACCTTGGCTACACCTTC.

V gene TRBV27 combines with J gene TRBJ2-7; 12 nucleotides align to TRBD2. J lost 4 bases, V lost 6 bases, and 10 bases had no gene match. There are 16 residues in the CDR3. The germline V gene has CDR1 MNHEY and CDR2 SMNVEV (reference sequence). The CDR3 nucleotides read TGTGCCAGCAGCGAAATAACTAGCGGGGGGAAATACGAGCAGTACTTC. Translation gives CASSEITSGGKYEQYF.

The chain combines TRBV27 with TRBJ2-1, with D possibly TRBD2 on 6 matching bases. The CDR3 loop spans 12 amino acids. Germline-derived CDR1 and CDR2 are MNHEY and SMNVEV (reference sequence). The CDR3 DNA is TGTGCTAGCCGGCTGGGGGGCAATGAGCAGTTCTTC. This encodes CASRLGGNEQFF.

The CDR3: CASSLLRETQYF. The CDR3 DNA reads TGTGCCAGCAGCTTGCTCAGAGAGACCCAGTACTTC. This chain joins TRBV5-4 and TRBJ2-5; D call uncertain. The length of the CDR3 is 12 residues. V was clipped by 1 base and J by 4 bases, with 5 bases between them. The V gene's germline CDR1 is SGHNT and CDR2 YYREEE (reference sequence).

This clone was seen ten or more times. This chain links TRBV4-2 with TRBJ1-5; TRBD1 aligns across 8 bases. Losses at the gene ends were 6 bases for V and 6 bases for J; bases not matched to a gene: 13. The germline CDR1 and CDR2 sequences are LGHNA and YNFKEQ. The CDR3 spans 16 residues. The CDR3 DNA sequence: TGTGCCAGCAGTCAGACGGGTACAGGGGGGGGTCAGCCCCAGCATTTT. Translation: CASSQTGTGGGQPQHF.